This T cell receptor (beta chain) comes out of a study of CD8 T cells in Susac syndrome. Sequencing of TCR beta covered CD8+ and CD4+ T cells obtained from blood. An input of about 0.5 to 1 ug of RNA was subjected to reverse transcription using random hexamers. With immunoSEQ multiplex PCR, TCR beta CDR3 was amplified across 54 Vbeta and 13 Jbeta. TCRdb reprocessed the immunoSEQ multiplex PCR reads via MiXCR and lists one record per CDR3 protein. The sample carries about 440,000 distinct CDR3 sequences, 75% to 90% recorded once. The CDR3 is 14 residues long. Germline CDR1 DFQATT, CDR2 SNEGSKA (reference sequence). V shed 5 bases and J shed 3 bases, with 17 bases lying between them.

The receptor was derived from a human donor with multiple sclerosis. V gene TRBV20-1 combines with J gene TRBJ2-7; maybe TRBD2 (6 bases). The sample consisted of CD8+ T cells from PBMCs. CDR3 sequence (DNA): TGCAGTGCTGTAGGCGGGGAAACCCTCTACGAGCAGTACTTC. Translation gives CSAVGGETLYEQYF.